A selection of T cell receptor beta chains follows, all from one sample in a study of post-analysis software for immune sequencing data. Each CDR3 protein gets one entry after TCRdb re-called the PCR reads with MiXCR. This table has about 800,000 distinct CDR3 sequences, 30% appearing once. Sequencing was done on a sample of blood. The origin of the receptors is a girl between 5 and 17 years old with multiple sclerosis. The CDR3 runs from the conserved cysteine through the conserved F or W. The order of the fields is J gene, clone size, CDR3 length, D gene, V gene, CDR3 DNA, CDR3 protein. A D gene is named only where the DNA matches it firmly. A clone size is listed for some rows: how often the clone was seen (once, few, many), or a class if it is expanded.

TRBJ2-3	few	17	TRBD2	TRBV20-1	TGCAGTGCTAGAGTCCACCGGGGGCTAGCGGGGAGAGATACGCAGTATTTT	CSARVHRGLAGRDTQYF
TRBJ1-5	-	17	-	TRBV4-1	TGCGCCAGCAGCCAGGAACCGAGCGGGCAGGGTCATCAGCCCCAGCATTTT	CASSQEPSGQGHQPQHF
TRBJ2-5	-	16	TRBD2	TRBV12-3/TRBV12-4	TGTGCCAGCAGCCCAACTAGCGGGGGAGAACAAGAGACCCAGTACTTC	CASSPTSGGEQETQYF
TRBJ1-5	-	13	-	TRBV7-9	TGTGCCAGCAGCTTAGGGGTGGATCAGCCCCAGCATTTT	CASSLGVDQPQHF
TRBJ2-2	few	17	TRBD2	TRBV15	TGTGCCACCAGAGGAGAGGTGGCGGGAGTGTACACCGGGGAGCTGTTTTTT	CATRGEVAGVYTGELFF
TRBJ2-7	few	15	-	TRBV9	TGTGCCAGCAGCACCCCCGGGGGCGGTATCGACGAGCAGTACTTC	CASSTPGGGIDEQYF
TRBJ1-2	-	15	-	TRBV5-5	TGTGCCAGCAGAAGGTCGGCGGGGACCAACTATGGCTACACCTTC	CASRRSAGTNYGYTF
TRBJ2-7	-	13	-	TRBV18	TGTGCCAGCTCACCATGGCAGGGGCGCGAGCAGTACTTC	CASSPWQGREQYF
TRBJ2-3	-	15	-	TRBV25-1	TGTGCCAGCAGTACGTTCCGCGAGAGCACTGATACGCAGTATTTT	CASSTFRESTDTQYF
TRBJ2-1	-	14	TRBD2	TRBV20-1	TGCAGTGCTAAAGGACTAGCGGGAGGGGATGAGCAGTTCTTC	CSAKGLAGGDEQFF
TRBJ2-7	-	17	TRBD1	TRBV2	TGTGCCAGCAGGGTACAAATCGGACAGGGCACTACCTACGAGCAGTACTTC	CASRVQIGQGTTYEQYF
TRBJ2-5	-	18	TRBD2	TRBV9	TGTGCCAGCAGCGTAGAGGGCAGGAGTTGGGGCGGGGGGGAGACCCAGTACTTC	CASSVEGRSWGGGETQYF
TRBJ2-3	-	15	-	TRBV28	TGTGCCAGCAGTTCAACAGGGTCCCGGACAGATACGCAGTATTTT	CASSSTGSRTDTQYF
TRBJ2-7	few	14	TRBD1	TRBV27	TGTGCCAGCAGTTTATTGCCAGGGGGCAGCGAGCAGTACTTC	CASSLLPGGSEQYF
TRBJ2-3	many	13	TRBD1	TRBV29-1	TGCAGCGTGTCCAGGGGGCGTGGAGATACGCAGTATTTT	CSVSRGRGDTQYF
TRBJ2-6	few	21	-	TRBV12-3/TRBV12-4	TGTGCCAGCAGCCCCGGAACCGGAGGGGGTTTATTTTTCGCTGGGGCCAACGTCCTGACTTTC	CASSPGTGGGLFFAGANVLTF
TRBJ1-5	few	17	TRBD1	TRBV12-3/TRBV12-4	TGTGCCAGCAGTTACCAGCCCGGGACAGGTAGCAATCAGCCCCAGCATTTT	CASSYQPGTGSNQPQHF
TRBJ1-4	few	17	-	TRBV28	TGTGCCAGCAGTGGGGGGGGCCCAGGGGCCGGATATGAAAAACTGTTTTTT	CASSGGGPGAGYEKLFF
TRBJ1-2	-	13	-	TRBV28	TGTGCCAGCAGTTTTCAGGGACCGGGGGGCTACACCTTC	CASSFQGPGGYTF
TRBJ2-4	-	14	-	TRBV7-2	TGTGCCAGCAGCTTAGTTCTAGCCAAAAACATTCAGTACTTC	CASSLVLAKNIQYF
TRBJ1-1	-	14	-	TRBV6-5	TGTGCCAGCAGTTATAGGTCTGTGAACACTGAAGCTTTCTTT	CASSYRSVNTEAFF
TRBJ2-2	-	14	-	TRBV28	TGTGCCAGCAGTTCCCCAGGGTTCACCGGGGAGCTGTTTTTT	CASSSPGFTGELFF
TRBJ2-5	-	14	TRBD2	TRBV5-1	TGCGCCAGCAGCGCGGGAGTAGTTTCCGAGACCCAGTACTTC	CASSAGVVSETQYF